The 4 T cell receptor beta chains below come from one sample, sequenced in a study of T cells after yellow fever vaccination. TCRdb fed the 5' RACE reads into MiXCR, producing one record per CDR3 protein. The table records about 69,000 distinct CDR3 sequences, approximately 6.2% of them present only once. The sample consisted of CD4+ T cells sorted from PBMCs, taken less than 18 days after the first yellow fever vaccination. The receptor set was obtained from a man in his late teens or twenties who received the YFV17D yellow fever vaccine.

This clonotype was seen ten or more times. This chain connects TRBV5-1 to TRBJ1-5, with D uncertain. The CDR3 covers 15 residues. V was clipped by 0 bases and J by 0 bases, with 7 bases between them. Looked up from germline, CDR1 is SGHRS and CDR2 is YFSETQ. CDR3 loop: CASSLGGSSNQPQHF. The CDR3 DNA sequence: TGCGCCAGCAGCTTGGGAGGGTCTAGCAATCAGCCCCAGCATTTT.

At least ten counts were recorded for this clonotype. The rearrangement links TRBV12-3 or TRBV12-4 to TRBJ1-6; 7 nucleotides align to TRBD1. The junction had 5 bases not matched to a gene; V was cut back by 5 bases and J by 1 base. The CDR3 is made up of 16 amino acids. DNA for the CDR3: TGTGCCAGCAGTCCGAACAGGGGATCCTATAATTCACCCCTCCACTTT. This codes for CASSPNRGSYNSPLHF.

In this sample, this clonotype turned up many times. This chain uses TRBV10-3 with TRBJ2-7; 12 positions agree with TRBD1. V lost 4 bases and J lost 7; bases outside the gene matches: 5. CDR1 is ENHRY, CDR2 SYGVKD, per germline. The CDR3 runs to 14 residues. CDR3 sequence reads: CAISGGQGAWEQYF. CDR3 DNA sequence: TGTGCCATCAGTGGGGGACAGGGGGCATGGGAGCAGTACTTC.

This clonotype was detected many times. The genes are TRBV20-1 and TRBJ1-2; 11 nucleotides align to TRBD1. The CDR3 extends over 15 amino acids. The ends lost 1 base at V and 6 bases at J; junction bases unmatched: 7. Germline values: CDR1 DFQATT, CDR2 SNEGSKA (reference sequence). The DNA of the CDR3 is TGCAGTGCTAGAGGAGGGACAGGGGGGCCAAATGGCTACACCTTC. Residues: CSARGGTGGPNGYTF.